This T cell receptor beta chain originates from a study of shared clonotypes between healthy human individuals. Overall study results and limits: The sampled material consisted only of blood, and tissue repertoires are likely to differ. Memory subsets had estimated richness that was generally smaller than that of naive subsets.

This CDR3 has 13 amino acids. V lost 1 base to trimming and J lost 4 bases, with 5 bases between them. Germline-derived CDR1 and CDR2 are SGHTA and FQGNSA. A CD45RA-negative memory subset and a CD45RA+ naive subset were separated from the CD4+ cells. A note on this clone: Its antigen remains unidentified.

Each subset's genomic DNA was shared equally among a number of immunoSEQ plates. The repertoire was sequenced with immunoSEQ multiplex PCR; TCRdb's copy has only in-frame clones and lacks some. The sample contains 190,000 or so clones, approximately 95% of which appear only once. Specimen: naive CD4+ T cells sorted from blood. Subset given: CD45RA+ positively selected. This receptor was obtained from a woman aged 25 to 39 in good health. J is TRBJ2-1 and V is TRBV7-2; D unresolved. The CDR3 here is CASSLVRYNEQFF. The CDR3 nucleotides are TGTGCCAGCAGCTTAGTCCGTTACAATGAGCAGTTCTTC. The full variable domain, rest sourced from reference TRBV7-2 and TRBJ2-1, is GAGVSQSPSNKVTEKGKDVELRCDPISGHTALYWYRQSLGQGLEFLIYFQGNSAPDKSGLPSDRFSAERTGGSVSTLTIQRTQQEDSAVYLCASSLVRYNEQFFGPGTRLTVL.